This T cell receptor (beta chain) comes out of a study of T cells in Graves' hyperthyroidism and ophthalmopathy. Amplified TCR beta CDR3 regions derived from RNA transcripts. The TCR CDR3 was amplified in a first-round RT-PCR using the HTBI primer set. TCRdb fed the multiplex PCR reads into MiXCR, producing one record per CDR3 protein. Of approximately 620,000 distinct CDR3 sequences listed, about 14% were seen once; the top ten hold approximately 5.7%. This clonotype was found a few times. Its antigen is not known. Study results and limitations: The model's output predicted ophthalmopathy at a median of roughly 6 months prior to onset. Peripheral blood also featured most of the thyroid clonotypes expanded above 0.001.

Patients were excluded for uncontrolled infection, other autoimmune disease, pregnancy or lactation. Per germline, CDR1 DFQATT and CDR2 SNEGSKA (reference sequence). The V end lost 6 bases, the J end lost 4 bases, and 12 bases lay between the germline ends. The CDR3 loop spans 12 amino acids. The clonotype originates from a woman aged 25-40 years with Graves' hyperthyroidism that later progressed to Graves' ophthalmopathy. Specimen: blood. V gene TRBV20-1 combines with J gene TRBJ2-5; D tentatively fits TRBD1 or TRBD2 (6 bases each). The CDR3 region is CSALGGGETQYF. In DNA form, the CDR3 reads TGCAGTGCCCTCGGAGGGGGAGAGACCCAGTACTTC.